This TCR beta chain was identified in a study of shared clonotypes between healthy human individuals. The V segment lost 4 bases and the J segment 10 bases; nucleotides outside the gene matches: 16. This CDR3 is built from 16 residues. CDR1 and CDR2 from the germline V gene are SGHVS and FQNEAQ. Sorted subsets were amplified in replicate PCRs using 200 ng DNA, some 31,000 T cell genomes. Clones were read by immunoSEQ multiplex PCR, and TCRdb kept only the in-frame ones, dropping some. The data show roughly 2.6 million clones, around nine tenths seen once. The sequence was collected from a man aged 18-30 years in good health. Input material: naive CD4+ T cells sorted from blood. The subset here: CD45RA+ positively selected. V and J are TRBV7-8 and TRBJ2-1; the match to TRBD2 covers 7 bases. CDR3 in DNA: TGTGCCAGCAGCTCCACCGGGACTATGTGGGAAAAGGAGCAGTTCTTC. Translation: CASSSTGTMWEKEQFF.